This TCR beta chain is drawn from a study of technical replicates of blood from several donors. Clones were read by immunoSEQ multiplex PCR, and TCRdb kept only the in-frame ones, dropping some. The table shows roughly 72,000 clones, with 80% to 95% occurring only once. This CDR3 comprises 13 residues. Germline CDR1 is SGHTA and CDR2 is FQGTGA. Deletions cut 4 bases from V and 4 bases from J, with 10 bases between. This chain uses TRBV7-3 with TRBJ1-1, with a tentative D call TRBD1 (5 bases). Input material: T cells isolated from PBMCs. The sequence derives from a human donor in good health. The DNA of the CDR3 is TGTGCCAGCAGCTCTGTGGGGGGCACTGAAGCTTTCTTT. Translation: CASSSVGGTEAFF.